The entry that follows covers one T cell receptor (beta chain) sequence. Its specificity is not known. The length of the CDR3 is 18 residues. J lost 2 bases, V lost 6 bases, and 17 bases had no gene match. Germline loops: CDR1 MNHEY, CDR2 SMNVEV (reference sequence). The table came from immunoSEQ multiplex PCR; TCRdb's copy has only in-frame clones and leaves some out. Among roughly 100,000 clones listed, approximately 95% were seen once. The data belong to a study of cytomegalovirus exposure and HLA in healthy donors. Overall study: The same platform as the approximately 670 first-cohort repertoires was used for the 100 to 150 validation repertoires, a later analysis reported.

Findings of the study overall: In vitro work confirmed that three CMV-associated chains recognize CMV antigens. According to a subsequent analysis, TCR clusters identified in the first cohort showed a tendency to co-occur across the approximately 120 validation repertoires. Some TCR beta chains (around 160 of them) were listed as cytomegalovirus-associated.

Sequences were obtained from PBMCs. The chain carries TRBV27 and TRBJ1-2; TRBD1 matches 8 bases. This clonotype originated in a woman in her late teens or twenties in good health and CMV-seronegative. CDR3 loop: CASRESWTGPTTNYGYTF. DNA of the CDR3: TGTGCCAGCAGAGAGAGTTGGACAGGGCCTACGACAAACTATGGCTACACCTTC.